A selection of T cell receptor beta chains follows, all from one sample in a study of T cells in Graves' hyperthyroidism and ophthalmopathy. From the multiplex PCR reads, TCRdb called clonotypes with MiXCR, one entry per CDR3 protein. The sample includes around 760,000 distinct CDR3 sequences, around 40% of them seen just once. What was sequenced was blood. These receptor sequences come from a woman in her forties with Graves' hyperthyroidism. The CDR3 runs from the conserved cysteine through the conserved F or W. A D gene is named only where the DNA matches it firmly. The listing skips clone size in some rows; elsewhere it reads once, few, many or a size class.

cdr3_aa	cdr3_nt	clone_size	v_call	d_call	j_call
CASSPYRETEAFF	TGTGCCAGTAGTCCCTACAGGGAAACTGAAGCTTTCTTT	many	TRBV19	.	TRBJ1-1
CSVDGQIYGYTF	TGCAGCGTAGACGGACAGATCTATGGCTACACCTTC	.	TRBV29-1	.	TRBJ1-2
CASSTLTGPNYGYTF	TGTGCCAGCAGCACCCTGACAGGGCCCAACTATGGCTACACCTTC	.	TRBV7-2	TRBD1	TRBJ1-2
CASSQDAAGGNNSPLHF	TGCGCCAGCAGCCAAGATGCGGCGGGAGGGAATAATTCACCCCTCCACTTT	.	TRBV5-1	.	TRBJ1-6
CSARPDWGVGGYTF	TGCAGTGCTAGACCAGATTGGGGGGTCGGCGGCTACACCTTC	.	TRBV20-1	.	TRBJ1-2
CSVVGQGGYTF	TGCAGCGTTGTAGGGCAGGGTGGCTACACCTTC	many	TRBV29-1	.	TRBJ1-2
CASSYSGYQETQYF	TGTGCCAGCAGTTACTCGGGCTACCAAGAGACCCAGTACTTC	many	TRBV6-5	.	TRBJ2-5
CAGSFVNQPQHF	TGTGCCGGCAGTTTTGTTAATCAGCCCCAGCATTTT	.	TRBV6-1	.	TRBJ1-5
CSARRDGNTEAFF	TGCAGTGCTAGAAGGGACGGGAACACTGAAGCTTTCTTT	few	TRBV20-1	.	TRBJ1-1
CASSRVQFTEAFF	TGCGCCAGCAGCCGAGTTCAATTCACTGAAGCTTTCTTT	.	TRBV4-3	.	TRBJ1-1
CASSFTGAEDYGYTF	TGTGCCAGCAGCTTTACAGGTGCGGAAGACTATGGCTACACCTTC	many	TRBV13	.	TRBJ1-2
CASSNLPGGLETQYF	TGTGCCAGCAGCAACCTGCCGGGAGGTTTGGAGACCCAGTACTTC	few	TRBV11-2	TRBD2	TRBJ2-5
CASSITPTGTQYF	TGTGCCAGTAGTATAACCCCGACGGGGACCCAGTACTTC	many	TRBV19	.	TRBJ2-5
CASSQWRVWNTEAFF	TGTGCCAGCAGTCAATGGCGGGTGTGGAACACTGAAGCTTTCTTT	few	TRBV6-2/TRBV6-3	.	TRBJ1-1